This TCR beta chain is from a study of blood T cell repertoires in COVID-19. Study at large: Collection of acute and convalescent COVID-19 samples took place in the United States, Italy and Spain.

In the study's own analysis: The authors estimated nucleated cell counts from reference gene primer amplification. This table comes from immunoSEQ multiplex PCR, and its TCRdb copy is limited to in-frame clones, with some not included. From that table come the V and J calls and clone size; the DNA was used to work out D and trimming. The sample carries about 110,000 clones, approximately 79% recorded once. CDR1 and CDR2 (germline): DFQATT, SNEGSKA (reference sequence). The CDR3 spans 13 residues. The V gene end was trimmed by 3 bases and the J gene end by 7 bases; junction bases not matched to a gene: 9.

The receptor's source is a woman older than 75 with active or convalescent COVID-19. The sample consisted of peripheral blood. The rearrangement joins TRBV20-1 to TRBJ2-7, with 7 bases lining up with TRBD1. The chain's CDR3 is CSASPRQGQEQYF. In DNA form, the CDR3 reads TGCAGTGCTAGTCCACGACAGGGCCAAGAGCAGTACTTC.